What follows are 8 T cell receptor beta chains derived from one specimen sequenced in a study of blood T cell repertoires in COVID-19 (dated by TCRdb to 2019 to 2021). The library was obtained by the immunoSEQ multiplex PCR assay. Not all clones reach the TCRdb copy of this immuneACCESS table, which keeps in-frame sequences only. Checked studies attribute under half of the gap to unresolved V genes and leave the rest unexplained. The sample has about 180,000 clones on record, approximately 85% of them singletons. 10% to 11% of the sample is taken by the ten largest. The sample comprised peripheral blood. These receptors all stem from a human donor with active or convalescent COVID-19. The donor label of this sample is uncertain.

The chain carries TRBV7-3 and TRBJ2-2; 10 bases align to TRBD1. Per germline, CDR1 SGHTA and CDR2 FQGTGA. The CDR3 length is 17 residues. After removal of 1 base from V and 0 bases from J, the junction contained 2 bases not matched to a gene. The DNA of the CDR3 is TGTGCCAGCAGCTTAAGGACAGGGGGTACGAACACCGGGGAGCTGTTTTTT. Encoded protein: CASSLRTGGTNTGELFF. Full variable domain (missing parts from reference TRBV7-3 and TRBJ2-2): GAGVSQTPSNKVTEKGKYVELRCDPISGHTALYWYRQSLGQGPEFLIYFQGTGAADDSGLPNDRFFAVRPEGSVSTLKIQRTERGDSAVYLCASSLRTGGTNTGELFFGEGSRLTVL.

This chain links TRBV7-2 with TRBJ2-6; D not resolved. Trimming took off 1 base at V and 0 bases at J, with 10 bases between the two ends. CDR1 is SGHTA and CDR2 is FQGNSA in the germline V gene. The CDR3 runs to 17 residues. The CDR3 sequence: CASSLVGTVSGANVLTF. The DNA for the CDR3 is TGTGCCAGCAGCTTAGTCGGTACGGTCTCTGGGGCCAACGTCCTGACTTTC. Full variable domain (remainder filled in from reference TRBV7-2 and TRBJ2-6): GAGVSQSPSNKVTEKGKDVELRCDPISGHTALYWYRQSLGQGLEFLIYFQGNSAPDKSGLPSDRFSAERTGGSVSTLTIQRTQQEDSAVYLCASSLVGTVSGANVLTFGAGSRLTVL.

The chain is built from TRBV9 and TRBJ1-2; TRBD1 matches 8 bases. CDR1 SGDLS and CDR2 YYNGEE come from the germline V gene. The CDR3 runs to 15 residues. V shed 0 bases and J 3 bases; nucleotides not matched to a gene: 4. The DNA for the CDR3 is TGTGCCAGCAGCGTAGATCAGGGGGCGGACTATGGCTACACCTTC. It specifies CASSVDQGADYGYTF.

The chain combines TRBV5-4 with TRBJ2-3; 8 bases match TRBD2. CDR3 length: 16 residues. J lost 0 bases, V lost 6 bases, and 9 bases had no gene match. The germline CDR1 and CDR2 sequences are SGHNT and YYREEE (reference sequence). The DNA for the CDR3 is TGTGCCAGCAACTCGGGAGGGGGGGTTAGCACAGATACGCAGTATTTT. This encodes CASNSGGGVSTDTQYF.

The CDR3 bases are TGTGCCAGCAGTGGAGCCTCAGGGCGGGGCTGGCCCCAGCATTTT. This sequence encodes CASSGASGRGWPQHF. The V call is TRBV6-1, the J call TRBJ1-5, with D possibly TRBD1 on 5 matching bases. Trimming took off 4 bases at V and 9 bases at J, with 19 bases between the two ends. The CDR3 spans 15 residues. Per the germline V gene, CDR1 is MNHNS and CDR2 is SASEGT.

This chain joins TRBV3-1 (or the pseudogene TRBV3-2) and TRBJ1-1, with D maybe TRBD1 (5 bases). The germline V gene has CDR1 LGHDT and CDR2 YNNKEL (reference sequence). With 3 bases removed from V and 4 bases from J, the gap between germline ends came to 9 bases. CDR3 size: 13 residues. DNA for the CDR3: TGTGCCAGCAGCCAGGAGGGGATCACTGAAGCTTTCTTT. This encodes CASSQEGITEAFF.

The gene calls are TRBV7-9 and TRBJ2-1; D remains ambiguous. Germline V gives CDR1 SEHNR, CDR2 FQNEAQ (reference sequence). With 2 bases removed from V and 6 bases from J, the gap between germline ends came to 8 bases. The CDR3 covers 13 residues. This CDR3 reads CASSLRLLNEQFF. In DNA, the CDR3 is TGTGCCAGCAGCTTACGACTGCTCAATGAGCAGTTCTTC.

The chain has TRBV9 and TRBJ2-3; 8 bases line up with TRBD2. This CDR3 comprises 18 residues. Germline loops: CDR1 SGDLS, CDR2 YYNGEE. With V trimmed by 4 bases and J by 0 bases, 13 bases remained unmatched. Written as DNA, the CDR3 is TGTGCCAGCAGCTCCTACTCCCTTGGCGGGGGGAGCACAGATACGCAGTATTTT. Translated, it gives CASSSYSLGGGSTDTQYF.